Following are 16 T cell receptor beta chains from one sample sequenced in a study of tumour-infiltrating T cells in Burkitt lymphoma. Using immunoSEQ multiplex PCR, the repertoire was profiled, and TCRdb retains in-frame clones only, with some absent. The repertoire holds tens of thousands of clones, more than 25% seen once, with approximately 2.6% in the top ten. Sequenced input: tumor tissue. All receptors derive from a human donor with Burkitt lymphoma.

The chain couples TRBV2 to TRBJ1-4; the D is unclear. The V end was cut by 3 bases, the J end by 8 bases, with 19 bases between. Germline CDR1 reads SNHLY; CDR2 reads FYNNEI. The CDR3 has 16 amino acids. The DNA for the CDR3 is TGTGCCAGCAGTGAGGAGACACCGGGCTTTGGAGAAAAACTGTTTTTT. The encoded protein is CASSEETPGFGEKLFF.

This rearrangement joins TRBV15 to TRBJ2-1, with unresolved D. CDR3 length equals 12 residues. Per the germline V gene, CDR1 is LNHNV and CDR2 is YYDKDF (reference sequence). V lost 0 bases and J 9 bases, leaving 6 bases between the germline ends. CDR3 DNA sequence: TGTGCCACCAGCAGAGATCGGTTTGAGCAGTTCTTC. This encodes CATSRDRFEQFF.

CDR3: CASSFTLNTEAFF. The CDR3 nucleotides are TGTGCCAGCAGCTTTACCCTTAACACTGAAGCTTTCTTT. The V gene is TRBV7-2, the J gene TRBJ1-1, with D hard to call. The V gene lost 3 bases and the J gene lost 2 bases, with 7 bases spanning the gap. Germline V CDR1 and CDR2: SGHTA, FQGNSA. There are 13 residues in the CDR3.

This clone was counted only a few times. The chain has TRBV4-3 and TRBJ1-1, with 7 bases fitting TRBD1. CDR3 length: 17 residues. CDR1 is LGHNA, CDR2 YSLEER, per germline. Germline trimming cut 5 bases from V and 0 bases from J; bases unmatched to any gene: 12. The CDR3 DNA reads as TGCGCCAGCAGCATTAGGGGGACAGCAAACATGAACACTGAAGCTTTCTTT. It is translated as CASSIRGTANMNTEAFF.

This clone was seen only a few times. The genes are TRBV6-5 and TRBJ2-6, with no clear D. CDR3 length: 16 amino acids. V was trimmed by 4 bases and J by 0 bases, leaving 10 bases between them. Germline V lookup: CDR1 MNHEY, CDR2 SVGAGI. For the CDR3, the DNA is TGTGCCAGCAGTTCCGAGAACTACTCTGGGGCCAACGTCCTGACTTTC. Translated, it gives CASSSENYSGANVLTF.

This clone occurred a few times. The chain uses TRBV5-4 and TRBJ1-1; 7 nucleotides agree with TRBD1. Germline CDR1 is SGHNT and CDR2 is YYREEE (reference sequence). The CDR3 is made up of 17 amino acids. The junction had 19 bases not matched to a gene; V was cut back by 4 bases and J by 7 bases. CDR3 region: CASSTETGMLYLGEAFF. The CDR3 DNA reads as TGTGCCAGCAGCACAGAGACAGGGATGCTCTACCTAGGTGAAGCTTTCTTT.

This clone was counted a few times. The CDR3 sequence is CASSTRDTGYTF. The CDR3 coding sequence is TGTGCCAGCAGTACCCGGGACACTGGCTACACCTTC. This chain links TRBV6-5 with TRBJ1-2; TRBD1 might be the D (6 bases). The CDR3 is made up of 12 amino acids. From germline, CDR1 is MNHEY and CDR2 SVGAGI. The V and J ends lost 5 bases and 7 bases respectively, with 11 bases between them.

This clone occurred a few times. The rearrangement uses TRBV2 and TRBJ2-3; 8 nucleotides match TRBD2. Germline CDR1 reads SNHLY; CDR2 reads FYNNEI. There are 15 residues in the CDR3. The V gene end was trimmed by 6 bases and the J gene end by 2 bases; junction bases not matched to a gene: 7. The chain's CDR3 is CASRLERGYTDTQYF. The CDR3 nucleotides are TGTGCCAGCAGGCTGGAGCGGGGGTACACAGATACGCAGTATTTT. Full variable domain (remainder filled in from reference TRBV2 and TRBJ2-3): EPEVTQTPSHQVTQMGQEVILRCVPISNHLYFYWYRQILGQKVEFLVSFYNNEISEKSEIFDDQFSVERPDGSNFTLKIRSTKLEDSAMYFCASRLERGYTDTQYFGPGTRLTVL.

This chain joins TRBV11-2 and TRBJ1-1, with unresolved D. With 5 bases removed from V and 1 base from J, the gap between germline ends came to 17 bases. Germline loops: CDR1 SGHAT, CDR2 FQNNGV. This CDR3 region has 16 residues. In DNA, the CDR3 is TGTGCCAGCAGCGGCCGGGTTGTCAGACCGAACACTGAAGCTTTCTTT. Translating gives CASSGRVVRPNTEAFF.

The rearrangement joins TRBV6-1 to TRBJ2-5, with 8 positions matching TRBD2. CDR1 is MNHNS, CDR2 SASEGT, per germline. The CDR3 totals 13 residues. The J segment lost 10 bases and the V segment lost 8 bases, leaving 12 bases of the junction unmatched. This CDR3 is CASGFSGEGRQYF. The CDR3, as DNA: TGTGCCAGCGGCTTTAGCGGGGAAGGTCGCCAGTACTTC.

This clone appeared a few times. The CDR3, as DNA: TGTGCCAGCAGTTACTCCACAAGGACCTATGGCTACACCTTC. The encoded protein is CASSYSTRTYGYTF. V usage is TRBV6-5 and J usage is TRBJ1-2; D call uncertain. This CDR3 contains 14 residues. V dropped 0 bases and J dropped 4 bases, with 9 bases sitting between them. Per germline, CDR1 MNHEY and CDR2 SVGAGI.

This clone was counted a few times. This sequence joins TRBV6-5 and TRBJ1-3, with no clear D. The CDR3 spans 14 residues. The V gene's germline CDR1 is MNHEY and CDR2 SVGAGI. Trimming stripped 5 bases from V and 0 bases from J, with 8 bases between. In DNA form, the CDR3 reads TGTGCCAGCAGTGCAGGCGGCTCTGGAAACACCATATATTTT. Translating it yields CASSAGGSGNTIYF.

The CDR3 sequence: CASGGQNTDTQYF. The DNA of the CDR3 is TGTGCCAGCGGGGGACAGAACACAGATACGCAGTATTTT. This chain connects TRBV5-6 to TRBJ2-3, with TRBD1 matching over 7 bases. Germline loops: CDR1 SGHDT, CDR2 YYEEEE. The CDR3 consists of 13 residues. The trim removed 7 bases at V and 2 bases at J, leaving 4 bases unmatched.

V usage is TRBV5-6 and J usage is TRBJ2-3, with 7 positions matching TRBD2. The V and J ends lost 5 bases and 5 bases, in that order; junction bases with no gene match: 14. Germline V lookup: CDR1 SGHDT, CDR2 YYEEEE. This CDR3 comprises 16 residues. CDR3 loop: CASRPFLAGWEDTQYF. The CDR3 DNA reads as TGTGCCAGCAGGCCCTTCTTAGCGGGTTGGGAAGATACGCAGTATTTT.

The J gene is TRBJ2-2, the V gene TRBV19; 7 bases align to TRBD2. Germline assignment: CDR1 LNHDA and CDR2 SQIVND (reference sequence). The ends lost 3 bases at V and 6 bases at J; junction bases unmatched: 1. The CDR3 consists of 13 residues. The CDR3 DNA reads TGTGCCAGTAGTATTGGGAGGGCCGGGGAGCTGTTTTTT. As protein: CASSIGRAGELFF.

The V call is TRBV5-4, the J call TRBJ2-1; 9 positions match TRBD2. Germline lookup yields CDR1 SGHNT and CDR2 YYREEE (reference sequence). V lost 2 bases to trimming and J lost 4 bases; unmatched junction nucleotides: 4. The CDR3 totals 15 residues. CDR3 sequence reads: CASSFASGEYNEQFF. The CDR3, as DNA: TGTGCCAGCAGCTTCGCTAGCGGGGAATACAATGAGCAGTTCTTC.